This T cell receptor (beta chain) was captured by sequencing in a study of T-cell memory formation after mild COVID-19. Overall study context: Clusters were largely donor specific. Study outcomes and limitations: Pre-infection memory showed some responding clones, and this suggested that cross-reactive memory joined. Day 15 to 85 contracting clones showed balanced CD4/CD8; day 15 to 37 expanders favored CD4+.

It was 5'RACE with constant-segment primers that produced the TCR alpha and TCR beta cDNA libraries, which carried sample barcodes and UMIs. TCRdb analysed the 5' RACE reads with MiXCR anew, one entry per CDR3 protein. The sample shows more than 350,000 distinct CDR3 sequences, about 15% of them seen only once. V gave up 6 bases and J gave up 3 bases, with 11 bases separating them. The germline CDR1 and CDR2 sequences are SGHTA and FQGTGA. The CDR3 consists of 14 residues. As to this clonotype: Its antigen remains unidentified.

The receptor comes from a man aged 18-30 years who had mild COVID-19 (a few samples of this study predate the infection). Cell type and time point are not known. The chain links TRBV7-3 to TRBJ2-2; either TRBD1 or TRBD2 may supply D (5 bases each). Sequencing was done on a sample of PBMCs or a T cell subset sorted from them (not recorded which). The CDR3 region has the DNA TGTGCCAGCAGAACACTAGGGGACACCGGGGAGCTGTTTTTT. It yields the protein CASRTLGDTGELFF.